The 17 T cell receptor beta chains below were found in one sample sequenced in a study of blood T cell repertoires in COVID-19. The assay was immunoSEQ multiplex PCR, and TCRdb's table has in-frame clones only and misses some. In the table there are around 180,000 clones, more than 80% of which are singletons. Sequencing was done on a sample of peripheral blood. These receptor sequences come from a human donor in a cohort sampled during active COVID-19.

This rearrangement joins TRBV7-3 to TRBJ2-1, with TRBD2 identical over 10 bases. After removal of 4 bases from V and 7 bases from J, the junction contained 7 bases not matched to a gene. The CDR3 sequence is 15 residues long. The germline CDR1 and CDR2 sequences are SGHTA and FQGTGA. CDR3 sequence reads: CASSSLAGGGNEQFF. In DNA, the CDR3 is TGTGCCAGCAGCTCTTTAGCGGGGGGAGGTAATGAGCAGTTCTTC.

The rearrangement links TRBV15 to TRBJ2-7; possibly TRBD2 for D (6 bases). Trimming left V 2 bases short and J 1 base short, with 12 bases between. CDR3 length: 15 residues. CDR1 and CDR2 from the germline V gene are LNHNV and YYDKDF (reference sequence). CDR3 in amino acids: CATSRLDRGSYEQYF. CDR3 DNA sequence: TGTGCCACCAGCAGACTAGACCGGGGGTCCTACGAGCAGTACTTC.

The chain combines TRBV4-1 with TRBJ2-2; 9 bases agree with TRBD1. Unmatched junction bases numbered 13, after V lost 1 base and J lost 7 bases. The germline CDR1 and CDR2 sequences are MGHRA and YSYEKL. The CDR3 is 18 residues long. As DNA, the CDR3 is TGCGCCAGCAGCCAAGGAGAAAACAGGGGGCGCATGGACGGGGAGCTGTTTTTT. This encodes CASSQGENRGRMDGELFF.

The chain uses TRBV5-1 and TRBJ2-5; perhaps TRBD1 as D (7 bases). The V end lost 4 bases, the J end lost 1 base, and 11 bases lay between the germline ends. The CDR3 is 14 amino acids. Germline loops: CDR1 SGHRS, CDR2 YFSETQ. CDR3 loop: CASSHRGLQETQYF. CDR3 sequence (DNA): TGCGCCAGCAGCCACAGGGGACTCCAAGAGACCCAGTACTTC.

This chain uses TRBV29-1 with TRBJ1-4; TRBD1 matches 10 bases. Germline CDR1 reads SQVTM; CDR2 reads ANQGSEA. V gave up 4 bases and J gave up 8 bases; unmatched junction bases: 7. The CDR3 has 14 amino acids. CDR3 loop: CSVVKPGQGEKLFF. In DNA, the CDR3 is TGCAGCGTTGTTAAACCGGGACAGGGGGAAAAACTGTTTTTT.

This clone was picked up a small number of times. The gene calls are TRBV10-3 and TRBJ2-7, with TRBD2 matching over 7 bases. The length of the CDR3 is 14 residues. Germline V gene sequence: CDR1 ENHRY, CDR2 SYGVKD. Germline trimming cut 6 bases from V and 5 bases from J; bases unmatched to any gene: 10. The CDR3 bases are TGTGCCATCAGCCGCGGTGGGGGGGTGGACGAGCAGTACTTC. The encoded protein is CAISRGGGVDEQYF.

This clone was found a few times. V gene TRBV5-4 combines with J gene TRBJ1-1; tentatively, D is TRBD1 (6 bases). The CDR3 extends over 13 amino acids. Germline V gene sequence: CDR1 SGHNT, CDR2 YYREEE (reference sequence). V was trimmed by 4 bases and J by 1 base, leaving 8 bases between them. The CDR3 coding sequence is TGTGCCAGCAGCCGGGGACAGAACACTGAAGCTTTCTTT. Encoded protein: CASSRGQNTEAFF.

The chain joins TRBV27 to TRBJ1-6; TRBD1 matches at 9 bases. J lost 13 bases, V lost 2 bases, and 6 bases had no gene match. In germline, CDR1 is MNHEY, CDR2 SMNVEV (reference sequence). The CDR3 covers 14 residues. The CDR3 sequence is CASSLGTGNRPLHF. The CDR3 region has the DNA TGTGCCAGCAGTTTAGGGACAGGGAACCGGCCCCTCCACTTT.

In DNA, the CDR3 is TGTGCCAGCAGCTTAGAGGAGAATCAGCCCCAGCATTTT. It codes for CASSLEENQPQHF. This chain joins TRBV11-2 and TRBJ1-5, with no clear D. CDR1 is SGHAT and CDR2 is FQNNGV in the germline V gene. With 0 bases removed from V and 4 bases from J, the gap between germline ends came to 4 bases. The CDR3 spans 13 residues.

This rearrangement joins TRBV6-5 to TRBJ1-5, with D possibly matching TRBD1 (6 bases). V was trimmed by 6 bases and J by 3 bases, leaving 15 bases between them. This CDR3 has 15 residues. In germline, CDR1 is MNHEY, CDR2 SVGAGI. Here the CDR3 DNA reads TGTGCCAGCAGCCTCCGACAGGCCCCCAATCAGCCCCAGCATTTT. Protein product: CASSLRQAPNQPQHF.

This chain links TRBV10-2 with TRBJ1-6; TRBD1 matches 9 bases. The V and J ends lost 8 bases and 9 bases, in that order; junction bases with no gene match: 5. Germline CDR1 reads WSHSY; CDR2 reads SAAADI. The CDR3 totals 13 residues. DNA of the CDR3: TGCGCCAGCTTGGGACAGGGAGCTTCACCCCTCCACTTT. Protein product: CASLGQGASPLHF.

The CDR3 DNA reads TGTGCCAGCACCTATAGGGAGGAACCTGGAAACACCATATATTTT. Protein sequence: CASTYREEPGNTIYF. This chain uses TRBV7-9 with TRBJ1-3; D ambiguous. V was pared by 7 bases and J by 2 bases, with 15 bases between. This CDR3 comprises 15 residues. CDR1 is SEHNR and CDR2 is FQNEAQ in the germline V gene (reference sequence).

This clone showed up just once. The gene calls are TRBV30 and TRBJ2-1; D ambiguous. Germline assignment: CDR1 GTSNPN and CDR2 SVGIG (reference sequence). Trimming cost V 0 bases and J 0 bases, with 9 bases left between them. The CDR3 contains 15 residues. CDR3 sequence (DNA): TGTGCCTGGAGTGTAGGAGTCAGCTCCTACAATGAGCAGTTCTTC. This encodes CAWSVGVSSYNEQFF.

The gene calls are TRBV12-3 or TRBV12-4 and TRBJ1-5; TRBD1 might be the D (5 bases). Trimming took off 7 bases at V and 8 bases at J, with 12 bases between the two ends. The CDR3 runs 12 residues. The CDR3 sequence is CASTTGGKPQHF. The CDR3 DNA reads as TGTGCCAGCACGACGGGGGGTAAGCCCCAGCATTTT.

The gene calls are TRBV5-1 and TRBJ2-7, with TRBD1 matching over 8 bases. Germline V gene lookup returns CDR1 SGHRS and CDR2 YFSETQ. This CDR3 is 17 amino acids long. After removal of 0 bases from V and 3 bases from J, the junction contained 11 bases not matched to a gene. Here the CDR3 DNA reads TGCGCCAGCAGCTTGGGGCCCTGGACAGGGCCAAGCTACGAGCAGTACTTC. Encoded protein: CASSLGPWTGPSYEQYF.

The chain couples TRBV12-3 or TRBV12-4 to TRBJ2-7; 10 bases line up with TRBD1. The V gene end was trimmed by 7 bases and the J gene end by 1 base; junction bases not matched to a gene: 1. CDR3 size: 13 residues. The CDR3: CASMGQGSYEQYF. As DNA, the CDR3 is TGTGCCAGCATGGGACAGGGGTCCTACGAGCAGTACTTC.

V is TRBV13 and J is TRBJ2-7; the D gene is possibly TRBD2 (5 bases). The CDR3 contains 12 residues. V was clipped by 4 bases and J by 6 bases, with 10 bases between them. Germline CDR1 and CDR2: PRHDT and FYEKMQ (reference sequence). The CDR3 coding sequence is TGTGCCAGCAGCTCCTCAGGAGGCGAGCAGTACTTC. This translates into CASSSSGGEQYF. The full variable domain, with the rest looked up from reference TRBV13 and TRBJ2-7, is AAGVIQSPRHLIKEKRETATLKCYPIPRHDTVYWYQQGPGQDPQFLISFYEKMQSDKGSIPDRFSAQQFSDYHSELNMSSLELGDSALYFCASSSSGGEQYFGPGTRLTVT.